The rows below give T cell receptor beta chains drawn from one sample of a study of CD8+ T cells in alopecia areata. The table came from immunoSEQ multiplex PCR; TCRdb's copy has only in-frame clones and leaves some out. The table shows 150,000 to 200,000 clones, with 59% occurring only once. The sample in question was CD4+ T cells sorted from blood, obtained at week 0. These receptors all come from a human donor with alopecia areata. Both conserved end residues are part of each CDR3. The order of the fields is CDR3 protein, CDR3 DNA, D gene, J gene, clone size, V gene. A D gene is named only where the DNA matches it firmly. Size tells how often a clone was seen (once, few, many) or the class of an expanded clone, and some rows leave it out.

CDR3 protein: CASRSDGNYGYTF; CDR3 DNA: TGTGCCAGCAGATCGGACGGTAACTATGGCTACACCTTC; D gene: NA; J gene: TRBJ1-2; clone size: NA; V gene: TRBV7-9
CDR3 protein: CSVGEDIYTF; CDR3 DNA: TGCAGCGTTGGCGAGGACATCTACACCTTC; D gene: NA; J gene: TRBJ1-2; clone size: NA; V gene: TRBV29-1
CDR3 protein: CASSLAGTDYGYTF; CDR3 DNA: TGTGCCAGCAGCTTAGCGGGGACAGACTATGGCTACACCTTC; D gene: TRBD1; J gene: TRBJ1-2; clone size: NA; V gene: TRBV7-9
CDR3 protein: CASSLDMGYRETQYF; CDR3 DNA: TGTGCCAGCAGCTTAGATATGGGGTACCGGGAGACCCAGTACTTC; D gene: NA; J gene: TRBJ2-5; clone size: NA; V gene: TRBV7-9
CDR3 protein: CAIKGADQETQYF; CDR3 DNA: TGTGCCATCAAGGGCGCAGACCAAGAGACCCAGTACTTC; D gene: NA; J gene: TRBJ2-5; clone size: NA; V gene: TRBV10-3
CDR3 protein: CASNPEGPGSGYTF; CDR3 DNA: TGTGCCAGCAATCCGGAGGGGCCTGGGAGTGGCTACACCTTC; D gene: NA; J gene: TRBJ1-2; clone size: NA; V gene: TRBV2
CDR3 protein: CASSSGLWDEQFF; CDR3 DNA: TGTGCTAGCAGCTCGGGACTATGGGATGAGCAGTTCTTC; D gene: TRBD2; J gene: TRBJ2-1; clone size: NA; V gene: TRBV7-7
CDR3 protein: CASSFRVNQPQHF; CDR3 DNA: TGTGCCAGCAGCTTCCGGGTCAATCAGCCCCAGCATTTT; D gene: NA; J gene: TRBJ1-5; clone size: NA; V gene: TRBV5-6
CDR3 protein: CASSPGLAGRTDTQYF; CDR3 DNA: TGTGCCAGCAGCCCAGGACTAGCGGGGCGCACAGATACGCAGTATTTT; D gene: TRBD2; J gene: TRBJ2-3; clone size: NA; V gene: TRBV9
CDR3 protein: CASSRQGGNIQYF; CDR3 DNA: TGTGCCAGCAGCCGGCAGGGAGGGAACATTCAGTACTTC; D gene: TRBD2; J gene: TRBJ2-4; clone size: NA; V gene: TRBV14
CDR3 protein: CASRQSDTEAFF; CDR3 DNA: TGTGCCAGCAGACAGTCGGACACTGAAGCTTTCTTT; D gene: NA; J gene: TRBJ1-1; clone size: NA; V gene: TRBV2
CDR3 protein: CASAQGTGGPSSYNSPLHF; CDR3 DNA: TGTGCTAGTGCCCAGGGGACAGGGGGACCGAGCTCCTATAATTCACCCCTCCACTTT; D gene: TRBD1; J gene: TRBJ1-6; clone size: NA; V gene: TRBV12-5
CDR3 protein: CSVVGSPYEQYF; CDR3 DNA: TGCAGCGTTGTGGGGAGCCCCTACGAGCAGTACTTC; D gene: NA; J gene: TRBJ2-7; clone size: NA; V gene: TRBV29-1
CDR3 protein: CASSSLGRGFTDTQYF; CDR3 DNA: TGTGCCAGCAGCTCCCTGGGGCGGGGGTTCACAGATACGCAGTATTTT; D gene: TRBD2; J gene: TRBJ2-3; clone size: NA; V gene: TRBV7-9
CDR3 protein: CASRRRDSNQPQHF; CDR3 DNA: TGTGCCAGCAGGCGGAGAGATAGCAATCAGCCCCAGCATTTT; D gene: NA; J gene: TRBJ1-5; clone size: NA; V gene: TRBV6-1
CDR3 protein: CSVDRGHTEAFF; CDR3 DNA: TGCAGCGTAGACAGGGGGCACACTGAAGCTTTCTTT; D gene: TRBD1; J gene: TRBJ1-1; clone size: NA; V gene: TRBV29-1
CDR3 protein: CASRRDGLGETQYF; CDR3 DNA: TGTGCCAGCAGAAGGGACGGCCTGGGAGAGACCCAGTACTTC; D gene: NA; J gene: TRBJ2-5; clone size: NA; V gene: TRBV28
CDR3 protein: CSVGGYTF; CDR3 DNA: TGCAGCGTGGGGGGCTACACCTTC; D gene: NA; J gene: TRBJ1-2; clone size: few; V gene: TRBV29-1
CDR3 protein: CASSEHQLGPETQYF; CDR3 DNA: TGTGCCAGCAGTGAACACCAACTAGGGCCAGAGACCCAGTACTTC; D gene: NA; J gene: TRBJ2-5; clone size: NA; V gene: TRBV6-1
CDR3 protein: CASSLRAGVTF; CDR3 DNA: TGTGCCAGCAGCCTTCGGGCAGGTGTCACCTTC; D gene: NA; J gene: TRBJ1-2; clone size: NA; V gene: TRBV7-9
CDR3 protein: CASNGPQTNSPLHF; CDR3 DNA: TGTGCCAGCAACGGGCCCCAAACGAATTCACCCCTCCACTTT; D gene: NA; J gene: TRBJ1-6; clone size: few; V gene: TRBV9
CDR3 protein: CASSRRGYEQYF; CDR3 DNA: TGTGCCAGCAGCCGCAGAGGGTACGAGCAGTACTTC; D gene: NA; J gene: TRBJ2-7; clone size: once; V gene: TRBV7-2
CDR3 protein: CASSLMGQPQHF; CDR3 DNA: TGTGCCAGCAGCTTAATGGGGCAGCCCCAGCATTTT; D gene: NA; J gene: TRBJ1-5; clone size: NA; V gene: TRBV7-2
CDR3 protein: CSVEAIQERTGANVLTF; CDR3 DNA: TGCAGCGTTGAAGCAATTCAAGAAAGGACTGGGGCCAACGTCCTGACTTTC; D gene: NA; J gene: TRBJ2-6; clone size: NA; V gene: TRBV29-1
CDR3 protein: CASSRVTGSRENTEAFF; CDR3 DNA: TGCGCCAGCAGCCGCGTGACAGGGTCGAGGGAGAACACTGAAGCTTTCTTT; D gene: TRBD1; J gene: TRBJ1-1; clone size: few; V gene: TRBV4-1
CDR3 protein: CASSSGTVNTGELFF; CDR3 DNA: TGTGCCAGCAGCTCCGGGACGGTGAACACCGGGGAGCTGTTTTTC; D gene: NA; J gene: TRBJ2-2; clone size: NA; V gene: TRBV7-9
CDR3 protein: CASSGLPYEQYF; CDR3 DNA: TGTGCCTCGAGCGGACTACCCTACGAGCAGTACTTC; D gene: NA; J gene: TRBJ2-7; clone size: NA; V gene: TRBV25-1
CDR3 protein: CAISEATNEKLFF; CDR3 DNA: TGTGCCATCAGTGAGGCAACTAATGAAAAACTGTTTTTT; D gene: NA; J gene: TRBJ1-4; clone size: few; V gene: TRBV10-3
CDR3 protein: CAWNSGRGNSPLHF; CDR3 DNA: TGTGCCTGGAATTCCGGGCGGGGGAATTCACCCCTCCACTTT; D gene: NA; J gene: TRBJ1-6; clone size: NA; V gene: TRBV30
CDR3 protein: CASSLGRGQYEQYF; CDR3 DNA: TGCGCCAGCAGCTTGGGGAGGGGGCAGTACGAGCAGTACTTC; D gene: NA; J gene: TRBJ2-7; clone size: NA; V gene: TRBV5-1
CDR3 protein: CSVESPGVSTDTQYF; CDR3 DNA: TGCAGCGTTGAGTCTCCCGGGGTTAGCACAGATACGCAGTATTTT; D gene: NA; J gene: TRBJ2-3; clone size: NA; V gene: TRBV29-1
CDR3 protein: CASSLAYGTYEQYF; CDR3 DNA: TGTGCCAGCAGCTTAGCGTACGGAACCTACGAGCAGTACTTC; D gene: NA; J gene: TRBJ2-7; clone size: NA; V gene: TRBV7-9
CDR3 protein: CASSQIPTYEQYF; CDR3 DNA: TGTGCCAGCAGCCAAATTCCGACCTACGAGCAGTACTTC; D gene: NA; J gene: TRBJ2-7; clone size: NA; V gene: TRBV27
CDR3 protein: CASSLANPGGNSPLHF; CDR3 DNA: TGTGCCAGCAGCTTAGCGAATCCGGGGGGTAATTCACCCCTCCACTTT; D gene: NA; J gene: TRBJ1-6; clone size: NA; V gene: TRBV7-6
CDR3 protein: CASSTLAALNYGYTF; CDR3 DNA: TGTGCCAGCAGCACCCTGGCAGCCCTTAACTATGGCTACACCTTC; D gene: NA; J gene: TRBJ1-2; clone size: few; V gene: TRBV11-2
CDR3 protein: CASSGQNQETQYF; CDR3 DNA: TGTGCCAGCAGTGGACAGAACCAAGAGACCCAGTACTTC; D gene: NA; J gene: TRBJ2-5; clone size: few; V gene: TRBV2
CDR3 protein: CSVVWGTYGYTF; CDR3 DNA: TGCAGCGTTGTGTGGGGGACTTATGGCTACACCTTC; D gene: NA; J gene: TRBJ1-2; clone size: few; V gene: TRBV29-1
CDR3 protein: CSATTGCYTF; CDR3 DNA: TGCAGTGCCACGACAGGGTGCTACACCTTC; D gene: TRBD1; J gene: TRBJ1-2; clone size: NA; V gene: TRBV20-1
CDR3 protein: CAWRDRGQETQYF; CDR3 DNA: TGTGCCTGGAGGGACAGGGGACAAGAGACCCAGTACTTC; D gene: TRBD1; J gene: TRBJ2-5; clone size: NA; V gene: TRBV30
CDR3 protein: CASSLGSSVNQPQHF; CDR3 DNA: TGTGCCAGCAGCTTAGGCAGTTCTGTCAATCAGCCCCAGCATTTT; D gene: NA; J gene: TRBJ1-5; clone size: NA; V gene: TRBV7-2
CDR3 protein: CASSQLRGISYEQYF; CDR3 DNA: TGTGCCAGCAGCCAACTCCGGGGGATTTCCTACGAGCAGTACTTC; D gene: NA; J gene: TRBJ2-7; clone size: NA; V gene: TRBV7-9
CDR3 protein: CASSVRDQADTQYF; CDR3 DNA: TGCGCCAGCAGCGTCCGGGACCAGGCAGATACGCAGTATTTT; D gene: NA; J gene: TRBJ2-3; clone size: NA; V gene: TRBV4-1
CDR3 protein: CASSFTRGETQYF; CDR3 DNA: TGCGCCAGCAGCTTTACCCGGGGGGAGACCCAGTACTTC; D gene: NA; J gene: TRBJ2-5; clone size: once; V gene: TRBV5-1
CDR3 protein: CASSESVRAWGEAF; CDR3 DNA: TGTGCCAGCAGTGAATCAGTCAGGGCCTGGGGAGAAGCCTTC; D gene: NA; J gene: TRBJ1-2; clone size: NA; V gene: TRBV25-1
CDR3 protein: CAISRRGEKLFF; CDR3 DNA: TGTGCCATTTCCCGACGGGGTGAAAAACTGTTTTTT; D gene: NA; J gene: TRBJ1-4; clone size: NA; V gene: TRBV28
CDR3 protein: CAFIKGEGSNYEQYF; CDR3 DNA: TGTGCCTTCATAAAGGGAGAGGGTTCGAACTACGAGCAGTACTTC; D gene: NA; J gene: TRBJ2-7; clone size: NA; V gene: TRBV30
CDR3 protein: CASSLDSQHTIYF; CDR3 DNA: TGTGCCAGCAGCTTAGACTCCCAGCACACCATATATTTT; D gene: NA; J gene: TRBJ1-3; clone size: NA; V gene: TRBV11-2
CDR3 protein: CASSLGTGDSPLHF; CDR3 DNA: TGCGCCAGCAGCTTGGGTACAGGGGATTCACCCCTCCACTTT; D gene: TRBD1; J gene: TRBJ1-6; clone size: NA; V gene: TRBV5-1
CDR3 protein: CSVAEQGTNYGYTF; CDR3 DNA: TGCAGCGTTGCTGAACAGGGCACTAACTATGGCTACACCTTC; D gene: NA; J gene: TRBJ1-2; clone size: NA; V gene: TRBV29-1